Below, 23 T cell receptor beta chains from the same sample are listed, as sequenced in a study of blood T cell repertoires in COVID-19. Sequenced by immunoSEQ multiplex PCR; TCRdb stores in-frame clones only, minus some. The data show roughly 150,000 clones, 76% seen once. The sample was peripheral blood. The source of these receptors is a man aged 55 to 69 with acute or convalescent COVID-19.

The chain carries TRBV27 and TRBJ2-1; 9 nucleotides match TRBD2. J lost 5 bases, V lost 1 base, and 6 bases had no gene match. The CDR3 is 16 residues long. In germline, CDR1 is MNHEY, CDR2 SMNVEV (reference sequence). Written as DNA, the CDR3 is TGTGCCAGCAGTTTATATCTAGCGGGGCGCGACAATGAGCAGTTCTTC. Amino acid sequence: CASSLYLAGRDNEQFF.

The chain recombines TRBV7-2 with TRBJ2-7; 7 nucleotides line up with TRBD2. Germline loops: CDR1 SGHTA, CDR2 FQGNSA. The CDR3 sequence is 15 residues long. V shed 1 base, J shed 0 bases, and the junction held 3 bases outside the gene matches. Here the CDR3 reads CASSLDRTSSYEQYF. The CDR3 nucleotides are TGTGCCAGCAGCTTAGACCGGACTAGCTCCTACGAGCAGTACTTC.

This clone was observed once. The chain uses TRBV13 and TRBJ1-1, with D uncertain. The length of the CDR3 is 16 residues. V was clipped by 1 base and J by 0 bases, with 12 bases between them. Germline V gives CDR1 PRHDT, CDR2 FYEKMQ (reference sequence). CDR3 region: CASSLAFTSMNTEAFF. CDR3 nucleotides: TGTGCCAGCAGCTTAGCCTTTACATCAATGAACACTGAAGCTTTCTTT.

The gene calls are TRBV7-2 and TRBJ1-4, with 9 nucleotides matching TRBD1. V shed 5 bases and J 6 bases; nucleotides not matched to a gene: 7. Germline values: CDR1 SGHTA, CDR2 FQGNSA. This CDR3 is 15 amino acids long. The CDR3 sequence is CASSAPQGAHEKLFF. The CDR3 bases are TGTGCCAGCAGCGCCCCACAGGGGGCACATGAAAAACTGTTTTTT.

This sequence joins TRBV15 and TRBJ2-3, with a possible D match to TRBD2 (6 bases). Trimming pared 0 bases from V and 2 bases from J, leaving 12 bases between. This CDR3 contains 16 residues. Germline CDR1 LNHNV, CDR2 YYDKDF (reference sequence). In DNA form, the CDR3 reads TGTGCCACCAGCAGAGATGGGGCGGGATACACAGATACGCAGTATTTT. Its protein product is CATSRDGAGYTDTQYF.

The chain links TRBV28 to TRBJ2-5, with TRBD1 as a possible D gene (7 bases). CDR1 is MDHEN, CDR2 SYDVKM, per germline. The V end was cut by 2 bases, the J end by 3 bases, with 13 bases between. This CDR3 contains 15 residues. The CDR3 region has the DNA TGTGCCAGCAGTTTAGGATCAGGGGGGAAAGAGACCCAGTACTTC. Translating it yields CASSLGSGGKETQYF.

This chain joins TRBV4-1 and TRBJ2-7, with a weak D call TRBD2 (6 bases). CDR3 size: 16 residues. Per the germline V gene, CDR1 is MGHRA and CDR2 is YSYEKL. Trimming pared 1 base from V and 8 bases from J, leaving 21 bases between. The CDR3 nucleotides are TGCGCCAGCAGCCAAGTGGCAGGTTCAACGGAGGGCCAGCAGTACTTC. Protein: CASSQVAGSTEGQQYF.

This chain joins TRBV11-2 and TRBJ2-7, with unresolved D. This CDR3 has 12 amino acids. With 4 bases removed from V and 9 bases from J, the gap between germline ends came to 13 bases. Germline V gives CDR1 SGHAT, CDR2 FQNNGV. CDR3 in DNA: TGTGCCAGCAGCTCCTTAGAGCCCGGGCAGTACTTC. Amino acids: CASSSLEPGQYF.

For the CDR3, the DNA is TGTGCCAGCAGCCGGGACAGGGGGCGTCTAGGTGAGCAGTTCTTC. Protein sequence: CASSRDRGRLGEQFF. This chain connects TRBV11-2 to TRBJ2-1; 12 nucleotides line up with TRBD1. Germline loops: CDR1 SGHAT, CDR2 FQNNGV. V was clipped by 5 bases and J by 9 bases; unmatched bases: 8. There are 15 residues in the CDR3.

This clone was recorded a few times. The chain joins TRBV2 to TRBJ1-5; D is unresolved. Per the germline V gene, CDR1 is SNHLY and CDR2 is FYNNEI. Trimming took 7 bases from V and 1 from J, leaving 11 bases between them. CDR3 length: 14 residues. The DNA of the CDR3 is TGTGCCAGCAAAGAGGGAAAGAGCAATCAGCCCCAGCATTTT. Translation: CASKEGKSNQPQHF.

The chain couples TRBV11-2 to TRBJ2-3, with 7 bases matching TRBD1. This CDR3 is built from 14 residues. Germline assignment: CDR1 SGHAT and CDR2 FQNNGV. Trimming removed 5 bases from V and 3 bases from J; junction bases left unmatched: 5. The CDR3 sequence is CASSRDRVTDTQYF. In DNA, the CDR3 is TGTGCCAGCAGCCGTGACAGGGTTACAGATACGCAGTATTTT.

CDR3 sequence (DNA): TGCAGTGCTTACGGCTACGAGCAGTACTTC. Protein: CSAYGYEQYF. The rearrangement links TRBV20-1 to TRBJ2-7; D not certain. Trimming removed 5 bases from V and 3 bases from J, with 5 bases in between. Per germline, CDR1 DFQATT and CDR2 SNEGSKA (reference sequence). The length of the CDR3 is 10 residues.

This clone appeared once. This chain links TRBV2 with TRBJ1-6; no clear D. V was shortened by 3 bases and J by 9 bases, with 12 bases between the two germline ends. Germline CDR1 reads SNHLY; CDR2 reads FYNNEI. CDR3 size: 14 residues. This CDR3 is CASSEWQDFSPLHF. As DNA, the CDR3 is TGTGCCAGCAGTGAGTGGCAGGATTTTTCACCCCTCCACTTT. Filled out from reference TRBV2 and TRBJ1-6, the complete variable domain reads EPEVTQTPSHQVTQMGQEVILRCVPISNHLYFYWYRQILGQKVEFLVSFYNNEISEKSEIFDDQFSVERPDGSNFTLKIRSTKLEDSAMYFCASSEWQDFSPLHFGNGTRLTVT.

In this sample, this clone turned up once. The V and J genes are TRBV30 and TRBJ2-7; 7 bases are a match to TRBD2. The CDR3 covers 14 residues. Germline V gene sequence: CDR1 GTSNPN, CDR2 SVGIG (reference sequence). Trimming removed 2 bases from V and 7 bases from J; junction bases left unmatched: 11. The CDR3 coding sequence is TGTGCCTGGAGTATTAGACTAGCTCTGCGGGAGCAGTACTTC. Encoded protein: CAWSIRLALREQYF.

About this clone: Different DNA sequences within this sample yield the same CDR3. The chain carries TRBV28 and TRBJ2-1; 7 bases agree with TRBD2. V lost 1 base, J lost 4 bases, and 4 bases stayed unmatched. The CDR3 runs to 15 residues. Germline CDR1 MDHEN, CDR2 SYDVKM. DNA for the CDR3: TGTGCCAGCAGTTTATCTAGCGGAGCATACAATGAGCAGTTCTTC. This translates into CASSLSSGAYNEQFF. Combining the CDR3 with reference TRBV28 and TRBJ2-1 gives the whole variable domain DVKVTQSSRYLVKRTGEKVFLECVQDMDHENMFWYRQDPGLGLRLIYFSYDVKMKEKGDIPEGYSVSREKKERFSLILESASTNQTSMYLCASSLSSGAYNEQFFGPGTRLTVL.

The chain combines TRBV3-1 (or the pseudogene TRBV3-2) with TRBJ2-7; TRBD2 is a possible D gene (5 bases). There are 14 residues in the CDR3. Trimming removed 4 bases from V and 6 bases from J, with 16 bases in between. Germline V gene data show CDR1 as LGHDT and CDR2 as YNNKEL (reference sequence). This CDR3 reads CASSLQSSESEQYF. The CDR3 coding sequence is TGTGCCAGCAGCCTACAAAGTAGCGAGTCCGAGCAGTACTTC.

This clone was observed a few times. The rearrangement joins TRBV19 to TRBJ2-1, with TRBD1 matching over 7 bases. Germline assignment: CDR1 LNHDA and CDR2 SQIVND (reference sequence). CDR3 length: 13 residues. The trim removed 3 bases at V and 9 bases at J, leaving 5 bases unmatched. The DNA for the CDR3 is TGTGCCAGTAGTATGTCGACAGGGTTTGAGCAGTTCTTC. Its translation is CASSMSTGFEQFF.

This rearrangement joins TRBV7-8 to TRBJ2-4; D is perhaps TRBD1 (5 bases). V lost 1 base and J lost 8, with 9 bases in between. This CDR3 has 13 residues. CDR1 is SGHVS and CDR2 is FQNEAQ in the germline V gene. CDR3 protein: CASSLGAGHIQYF. The CDR3 bases are TGTGCCAGCAGCTTAGGCGCAGGGCACATTCAGTACTTC.

This clone was found once. V gene TRBV18 combines with J gene TRBJ1-2; TRBD1 matches at 8 bases. CDR3 length equals 16 residues. The ends lost 6 bases at V and 4 bases at J; junction bases unmatched: 13. Germline-derived CDR1 and CDR2 are KGHSH and LQKENI. The CDR3 DNA reads TGTGCCAGCTCCCTAACAAGAGACAGGGGCAGCTATGGCTACACCTTC. It yields the protein CASSLTRDRGSYGYTF.

The rearrangement links TRBV7-7 to TRBJ2-3, with 9 bases fitting TRBD1. The CDR3 spans 15 residues. The V and J ends lost 5 bases and 1 base, in that order; junction bases with no gene match: 4. CDR1 is SSHAT, CDR2 FNYEAQ, per germline (reference sequence). The CDR3 DNA sequence: TGTGCCAGCAGCGCAACAGGGGGCGGCACAGATACGCAGTATTTT. Amino acids: CASSATGGGTDTQYF.

This clone was detected a few times. The chain recombines TRBV5-8 with TRBJ1-5; no clear D gene. This CDR3 spans 12 amino acids. V was pared by 0 bases and J by 4 bases, with 2 bases between. The germline CDR1 and CDR2 sequences are SGHTS and YDEGEE. CDR3 DNA sequence: TGTGCCAGCAGCTTGGCTAATCAGCCCCAGCATTTT. Residues: CASSLANQPQHF.

J is TRBJ2-1 and V is TRBV10-3; 11 bases match TRBD2. CDR1 ENHRY and CDR2 SYGVKD come from the germline V gene. The CDR3 covers 15 residues. V shed 6 bases, J shed 9 bases, and the junction held 10 bases outside the gene matches. CDR3 bases: TGTGCCATCAGGGCTACCGGGACTAGCGGCAGTGAGCAGTTCTTC. It encodes CAIRATGTSGSEQFF.

This chain connects TRBV27 to TRBJ2-5, with TRBD1 matching over 9 bases. Germline assignment: CDR1 MNHEY and CDR2 SMNVEV (reference sequence). Germline trimming cut 2 bases from V and 4 bases from J; bases unmatched to any gene: 5. This CDR3 has 15 residues. The chain's CDR3 is CASSLGQGSGETQYF. CDR3 nucleotides: TGTGCCAGCAGTTTAGGACAGGGGTCAGGAGAGACCCAGTACTTC.